Listed below are T cell receptor beta chains from one sample, sequenced in a study of cytomegalovirus exposure and HLA in healthy donors. Sequencing used immunoSEQ multiplex PCR; TCRdb keeps in-frame clones, though not all of them. The sample lists under 200,000 clones; around 88% were seen once. The sample consisted of PBMCs. The receptors were gathered from a woman aged 25 to 39 in good health and CMV-seronegative. Both conserved end residues are part of each CDR3. A D gene is named only where the DNA matches it firmly. A clone size is listed for some rows: how often the clone was seen (once, few, many), or a class if it is expanded.

>-|TRBJ1-4|-|TRBV7-2
TGTGCCAGCAGCTTAGTAGGGGTTGCAACTAATGAAAAACTGTTTTTT
CASSLVGVATNEKLFF
>few|TRBJ1-3|TRBD1|TRBV19
TGTGCCAGTAGTATCCCGGGACAGAAAGACTCTGGAAACACCATATATTTT
CASSIPGQKDSGNTIYF
>-|TRBJ2-2|TRBD1|TRBV19
TGTGCCAGTCGAGACAGGGGAACAAATACCGGGGAGCTGTTTTTT
CASRDRGTNTGELFF
>-|TRBJ2-1|-|TRBV15
TGTGCCACCAGCAGACCCCCTCGGGGGAGACTCAGAATCGAGCAGTTCTTC
CATSRPPRGRLRIEQFF
>-|TRBJ2-7|TRBD2|TRBV5-5
TGTGCCAGCAGCTCCACGACTAGAGCGGGGGACCACTACGAGCAGTACTTC
CASSSTTRAGDHYEQYF
>-|TRBJ2-3|-|TRBV6-8
TGTGCCAGCAGTTATAGATTCGGGATAGATACGCAGTATTTT
CASSYRFGIDTQYF
>-|TRBJ2-1|-|TRBV11-2
TGTGCCAGCAGCTTAGAAGTAGGGGGTTGGAGTGAGCAGTTCTTC
CASSLEVGGWSEQFF
>-|TRBJ2-7|TRBD2|TRBV5-4
TGTGCCAGCAGCTCCGGCGGGACTAGCAGGAACTACGAGCAGTACTTC
CASSSGGTSRNYEQYF
>once|TRBJ1-2|-|TRBV19
TGTGCCAGTAGTATATCCACGGCGGGACCCTATGGCTACACCTTC
CASSISTAGPYGYTF
>-|TRBJ2-4|TRBD1|TRBV7-3
TGTGCCAGCAGCTCAAATACAGGGGTGGCCAAAAACATTCAGTACTTC
CASSSNTGVAKNIQYF
>once|TRBJ2-5|-|TRBV2
TGTGCCAGCAACCGCGGACTGGTTGAGACCCAGTACTTC
CASNRGLVETQYF
>-|TRBJ2-7|TRBD1|TRBV7-2
TGTGCCAGCAGCTTAGGGGCGGGACAGGGCTCCTACGAGCAGTACTTC
CASSLGAGQGSYEQYF
>-|TRBJ1-1|-|TRBV4-3
TGCGCCAGCAGCCCGGAGCGCGGGAACACTGAAGCTTTCTTT
CASSPERGNTEAFF
>-|TRBJ1-2|TRBD1|TRBV6-1
TGTGCCAGCACGAGCAGGGGGCGAGACTATGGCTACACCTTC
CASTSRGRDYGYTF
>-|TRBJ2-7|-|TRBV28
TGTGCCAGCAGACGGACGGGACTTTCCTACGAGCAGTACTTC
CASRRTGLSYEQYF
>few|TRBJ1-1|-|TRBV5-6
TGTGCCAGCAGGTCAGGGGAGGGGACTGAAGCTTTCTTT
CASRSGEGTEAFF
>few|TRBJ2-3|-|TRBV6-1
TGTGCCAGCAGCCTGAGAGATACGCAGTATTTT
CASSLRDTQYF
>-|TRBJ2-1|-|TRBV7-2
TGTGCCAGCAGCTTAGGGGTGGTTGTGGTCGAGGGCACTTACAATGAGCAGTTCTTC
CASSLGVVVVEGTYNEQFF
>-|TRBJ2-1|TRBD2|TRBV5-6
TGTGCCAGCAACGGGGGGGGGCCCCCCTACAATGAGCAGTTCTTC
CASNGGGPPYNEQFF
>once|TRBJ2-6|TRBD1|TRBV7-2
TGTGCCAGCAGCTTAGGACAGGGCCACTCTGGGGCCAACGTCCTGACTTTC
CASSLGQGHSGANVLTF
>-|TRBJ1-2|TRBD1|TRBV27
TGTGCCAGCAGAACCACCGGGACAGGGGGCCAGCTAGGCTACACCTTC
CASRTTGTGGQLGYTF
>-|TRBJ1-4|-|TRBV9
TGTGCCAGCAGCCCGAGCCCTGTGGGCGCTAATGAAAAACTGTTTTTT
CASSPSPVGANEKLFF
>-|TRBJ1-2|TRBD1|TRBV6-5
TGTGCCAGCAGTTACATCGGACAGGGGTCCTATGGCTACACCTTC
CASSYIGQGSYGYTF
>-|TRBJ1-2|TRBD1|TRBV4-3
TGCGCCAGCAGCCAAGGGACAGGGAAAGGGTATGGCTACACCTTC
CASSQGTGKGYGYTF
>-|TRBJ1-1|TRBD1|TRBV7-8
TGTGCCAGCAGCTTAGACGGACAGGGCAACACTGAAGCTTTCTTT
CASSLDGQGNTEAFF
>-|TRBJ2-7|TRBD2|TRBV5-6
TGTGCCAGCAGCCGTAGACTAGCGGGAGTATACGAGCAGTACTTC
CASSRRLAGVYEQYF
>-|TRBJ2-1|-|TRBV5-1
TGCGCCAGCAGCTTGGCCGGAGAATTGGGTGAGCAGTTCTTC
CASSLAGELGEQFF
>once|TRBJ2-7|-|TRBV5-1
TGCGCCAGCAGCTTGTCTGGTTTCTACGAGCAGTACTTC
CASSLSGFYEQYF
>-|TRBJ2-7|TRBD1|TRBV5-1
TGCGCCAGCAGCTGGGGGACAGGGGGATTCTACGAGCAGTACTTC
CASSWGTGGFYEQYF
>-|TRBJ1-2|TRBD1|TRBV19
TGTGCCAGTAGTTCACAGGGGGCGGCCAACTATGGCTACACCTTC
CASSSQGAANYGYTF
>-|TRBJ1-1|TRBD1|TRBV18
TGTGCCAGCTCACAAGCGACAGGGGACACTGAAGCTTTCTTT
CASSQATGDTEAFF
>-|TRBJ1-6|TRBD1|TRBV4-1
TGCGCCAGCAGCCACATCGGGACAGGCAATAATTCACCCCTCCACTTT
CASSHIGTGNNSPLHF
>-|TRBJ1-1|-|TRBV7-2
TGTGCCAGCAGTCAGATCGCGGGACCCCTGAACACTGAAGCTTTCTTT
CASSQIAGPLNTEAFF
>once|TRBJ2-5|-|TRBV11-2
TGTGCCAGCAGCTTCCCATGGGACTTCCGGGAGACCCAGTACTTC
CASSFPWDFRETQYF
>-|TRBJ2-2|-|TRBV5-1
TGCGCCAGCAGCTTGGGAGCCCCGAACACCGGGGAGCTGTTTTTT
CASSLGAPNTGELFF
>few|TRBJ1-1|-|TRBV7-9
TGTGCCAGCAGCTTAATCCTCCCCGGGGGAGCAGCTTTCTTT
CASSLILPGGAAFF
>-|TRBJ2-7|TRBD1|TRBV19
TGTGCCAGTAGTACGACCGGGACAGGGATGTACGAGCAGTACTTC
CASSTTGTGMYEQYF
>-|TRBJ2-7|-|TRBV27
TGTGCCAGCAGTTTTATTCCCGGGAGTGTTCTTTACGAGCAGTACTTC
CASSFIPGSVLYEQYF
>-|TRBJ1-2|-|TRBV27
TGTGCCAGCAGTTTCGACAGAAGCCAAAACTATGGCTACACCTTC
CASSFDRSQNYGYTF
>-|TRBJ2-3|TRBD2|TRBV27
TGTGCCAGCAGTTTCCTACTAGCGGGTATCACAGATACGCAGTATTTT
CASSFLLAGITDTQYF
>-|TRBJ2-3|-|TRBV27
TGTGCCAGCAGTCCCGCGGGACAGATCACAGATACGCAGTATTTT
CASSPAGQITDTQYF
>-|TRBJ1-2|-|TRBV28
TGTGCCAGCAGTCAGGGCTCAGCTAACTATGGCTACACCTTC
CASSQGSANYGYTF
>-|TRBJ2-3|TRBD2|TRBV19
TGTGCCAGTAGTCCAGGACTAGCGGGGGGGCTCAGGACAGATACGCAGTATTTT
CASSPGLAGGLRTDTQYF
>-|TRBJ1-2|-|TRBV2
TGTGCCAGCAGTGAGGATCAGGGGCGTCTCTATGGCTACACCTTC
CASSEDQGRLYGYTF
>-|TRBJ1-4|TRBD1|TRBV19
TGTGCCAGTACCACACGGACAGGGGGCCGGGTTGAAAAACTGTTTTTT
CASTTRTGGRVEKLFF
>-|TRBJ2-3|TRBD1|TRBV28
TGTGCCAGCAGTTTCCGACAGGGGTCATATACGCAGTATTTT
CASSFRQGSYTQYF
>-|TRBJ1-5|-|TRBV27
TGTGCCAGCAGTTCCTCGTGGGGGGTTAGCAATCAGCCCCAGCATTTT
CASSSSWGVSNQPQHF
>-|TRBJ2-1|TRBD2|TRBV7-9
TGTGCCAGCAGCTTAACTCGCCGAGGGACTAGCGGGAGATTTGGAGAGCAGTTCTTC
CASSLTRRGTSGRFGEQFF
>-|TRBJ2-5|TRBD1|TRBV5-4
TGTGCCAGCAGCCAGAAAAGGACAGGGCAAGAGACCCAGTACTTC
CASSQKRTGQETQYF
>-|TRBJ2-5|TRBD2|TRBV7-9
TGTGCCAGCAGCTTCGGACGGGAGGTGGCCCAGTACTTC
CASSFGREVAQYF
>-|TRBJ1-1|-|TRBV7-9
TGTGCCAGCAGCCTTAGCCTGACTGAAGCTTTCTTT
CASSLSLTEAFF
>-|TRBJ1-1|-|TRBV7-2
TGTGCCAGCAGCTTAGACGGAAGGGGCTGGCAAGCTTTCTTT
CASSLDGRGWQAFF
>-|TRBJ2-7|-|TRBV28
TGTGCCAGCAGTTCGGGGGACTCTGTTGAGTACGAGCAGTACTTC
CASSSGDSVEYEQYF
>-|TRBJ2-1|TRBD2|TRBV5-4
TGTGCCAGCAGCTTGGCCGGACTAGCGGGGGTGGATGAGCAGTTCTTC
CASSLAGLAGVDEQFF
>-|TRBJ2-1|TRBD2|TRBV7-3
TGTGCCAGCAGCTTTCCGACTAGCGGGAGGAATGAGCAGTTCTTC
CASSFPTSGRNEQFF
>-|TRBJ2-6|TRBD1|TRBV19
TGTGCCAGTACCGGGACAGGGGGACCCAACGTCCTGACTTTC
CASTGTGGPNVLTF
>-|TRBJ1-2|TRBD1|TRBV7-9
TGTGCCAGCAGCCGCGGACAGGGACAAAGGGACAACTATGGCTACACCTTC
CASSRGQGQRDNYGYTF